The sequence of this TCR beta chain was determined in a study of T cell changes during pregnancy in multiple sclerosis. Data came from immunoSEQ multiplex PCR; TCRdb stores just in-frame clones and leaves some out. In the table there are 45,000 to 55,000 clones, roughly 90% of which are singletons. Trimming removed 4 bases from V and 5 bases from J; junction bases left unmatched: 9. The CDR3 extends over 15 amino acids. Germline-derived CDR1 and CDR2 are SGDLS and YYNGEE. The clonotype was recovered from a female donor in good health, enrolled as a control in a pregnancy study. This chain connects TRBV9 to TRBJ2-5; 9 bases line up with TRBD2. The sequencing here drew on peripheral blood, taken in the first trimester of pregnancy. CDR3 loop: CASSSAGGGRETQYF. The CDR3 DNA is TGTGCCAGCAGCTCGGCGGGAGGGGGCCGGGAGACCCAGTACTTC. Supplemented by reference TRBV9 and TRBJ2-5, the full variable domain reads DSGVTQTPKHLITATGQRVTLRCSPRSGDLSVYWYQQSLDQGLQFLIQYYNGEERAKGNILERFSAQQFPDLHSELNLSSLELGDSALYFCASSSAGGGRETQYFGPGTRLLVL.